These 25 T cell receptor beta chains came from one sample sequenced in a study of blood T cell repertoires in COVID-19 (dated by TCRdb to the early 2020s). The library was made by the immunoSEQ multiplex PCR assay. TCRdb re-hosts the immuneACCESS table, in-frame sequences only. Its copies lack some clones; in the studies checked, an unresolved V gene accounts for under half of them, and the cause for the rest is not known. In all, the sample holds around 130,000 clones, and around four fifths of those were seen once. 3.4% of the sample is taken by the ten largest. The sample comprised PBMCs or T cells enriched from blood (not recorded which). The receptors stem from a woman aged 45-60 years with acute COVID-19.

The CDR3 nucleotides read TGTGCCAGCTCACCTCTCGGACAGGTGGAAAACATTCAGTACTTC. Protein: CASSPLGQVENIQYF. This rearrangement joins TRBV18 to TRBJ2-4; 7 bases map to TRBD1. The trim removed 3 bases at V and 5 bases at J, leaving 7 bases unmatched. Germline CDR1 KGHSH, CDR2 LQKENI. The length of the CDR3 is 15 residues.

The V gene is TRBV5-6, the J gene TRBJ1-2; TRBD1 aligns across 7 bases. Germline values: CDR1 SGHDT, CDR2 YYEEEE. The CDR3 is made up of 16 amino acids. V was clipped by 10 bases and J by 2 bases; unmatched bases: 17. The CDR3 DNA reads as TGTGCCTCCGAATCCTTGGGGGACAGCCAGAACTATGGCTACACCTTC. Translated, it gives CASESLGDSQNYGYTF. The full variable domain, completed using reference TRBV5-6 and TRBJ1-2, is DAGVTQSPTHLIKTRGQQVTLRCSPKSGHDTVSWYQQALGQGPQFIFQYYEEEERQRGNFPDRFSGHQFPNYSSELNVNALLLGDSALYLCASESLGDSQNYGYTFGSGTRLTVV.

The chain couples TRBV27 to TRBJ2-3, with D hard to call. Trimming stripped 4 bases from V and 1 base from J, with 12 bases between. This CDR3 comprises 15 residues. CDR1 and CDR2 (germline): MNHEY, SMNVEV (reference sequence). The CDR3 is CASSSPNGGTDTQYF. CDR3 bases: TGTGCCAGCAGTTCCCCGAACGGAGGCACAGATACGCAGTATTTT.

This sequence joins TRBV7-2 and TRBJ2-3, with 13 bases matching TRBD2. Per germline, CDR1 SGHTA and CDR2 FQGNSA. The CDR3 is 15 residues long. V trimming: 1 base; J trimming: 8 bases; junction bases outside the gene matches: 3. DNA of the CDR3: TGTGCCAGCAGCTTAGGGACTAGCGGGAGAGGTACGCAGTATTTT. Residues: CASSLGTSGRGTQYF.

V and J are TRBV2 and TRBJ1-2, with a weak D call TRBD1 (5 bases). The CDR3 contains 17 residues. Germline CDR1 SNHLY, CDR2 FYNNEI. V lost 1 base and J 0 bases, leaving 15 bases between the germline ends. The CDR3 DNA reads as TGTGCCAGCAGTGAAGTCCGCGGGGCCGGAGCTAACTATGGCTACACCTTC. Its translation: CASSEVRGAGANYGYTF.

This clone was recorded once. The rearrangement links TRBV4-1 to TRBJ2-3, with 10 bases matching TRBD2. The trim removed 0 bases at V and 4 bases at J, leaving 7 bases unmatched. Germline V lookup: CDR1 MGHRA, CDR2 YSYEKL. This CDR3 region has 17 residues. CDR3 sequence (DNA): TGCGCCAGCAGCCAAGATCAAGCGGGAGGGCAGTCAGATACGCAGTATTTT. Protein sequence: CASSQDQAGGQSDTQYF.

This clone appeared a single time. The chain employs TRBV29-1 and TRBJ2-5, with 7 bases fitting TRBD2. The CDR3 spans 15 residues. Per germline, CDR1 SQVTM and CDR2 ANQGSEA. V lost 4 bases, J lost 5 bases, and 13 bases stayed unmatched. CDR3 sequence: CSVALSNGRSETQYF. CDR3 sequence (DNA): TGCAGCGTTGCCTTATCGAACGGGAGGAGCGAGACCCAGTACTTC. Full variable domain (rest looked up from reference TRBV29-1 and TRBJ2-5): SAVISQKPSRDICQRGTSLTIQCQVDSQVTMMFWYRQQPGQSLTLIATANQGSEATYESGFVIDKFPISRPNLTFSTLTVSNMSPEDSSIYLCSVALSNGRSETQYFGPGTRLLVL.

The genes are TRBV7-2 and TRBJ2-7, with 7 bases lining up with TRBD2. This CDR3 comprises 15 residues. The V segment lost 3 bases and the J segment 2 bases; nucleotides outside the gene matches: 7. Germline CDR1 is SGHTA and CDR2 is FQGNSA. As DNA, the CDR3 is TGTGCCAGCAGCTTGGGGCTAGCGGCAACCTACGAGCAGTACTTC. As protein: CASSLGLAATYEQYF.

V gene TRBV29-1 combines with J gene TRBJ2-5, with 11 bases matching TRBD1. The CDR3 contains 14 residues. The trim removed 6 bases at V and 5 bases at J, leaving 8 bases unmatched. Germline assignment: CDR1 SQVTM and CDR2 ANQGSEA. The DNA of the CDR3 is TGCAGCGTGGGTTCGGGGACAGGGGGTGAGACCCAGTACTTC. Amino acids: CSVGSGTGGETQYF.

The chain joins TRBV9 to TRBJ2-2, with D tentatively TRBD2 (6 bases). The V end was cut by 4 bases, the J end by 6 bases, with 13 bases between. CDR1 and CDR2 from the germline V gene are SGDLS and YYNGEE. The CDR3 sequence is 14 residues long. CDR3 nucleotides: TGTGCCAGCAGCCGCGGAGGGTCGGCCGGGGAGCTGTTTTTT. Protein: CASSRGGSAGELFF.

The V gene is TRBV3-1 (or the pseudogene TRBV3-2), the J gene TRBJ2-3; 8 nucleotides agree with TRBD2. Germline-derived CDR1 and CDR2 are LGHDT and YNNKEL (reference sequence). Trimming removed 5 bases from V and 3 bases from J; junction bases left unmatched: 7. This CDR3 has 15 residues. The CDR3 region is CASSNGLAGTDTQYF. The DNA for the CDR3 is TGTGCCAGCAGCAACGGACTAGCCGGAACAGATACGCAGTATTTT.

The chain uses TRBV12-3 or TRBV12-4 and TRBJ1-4; D may be TRBD1 (5 bases). This CDR3 is 13 amino acids long. V shed 3 bases and J shed 15 bases, with 17 bases lying between them. The CDR3 DNA is TGTGCCAGCAGTTTGGGGCCACAAGGTTTGGTGTTTTTT. Its translation is CASSLGPQGLVFF.

The chain uses TRBV9 and TRBJ2-6; 7 bases map to TRBD1. The CDR3 spans 20 residues. In germline, CDR1 is SGDLS, CDR2 YYNGEE. V was clipped by 0 bases and J by 0 bases; unmatched bases: 12. The CDR3 coding sequence is TGTGCCAGCAGCGTAGCTTCTGGGGGACAGTTCTTCTCTGGGGCCAACGTCCTGACTTTC. Translating it yields CASSVASGGQFFSGANVLTF.

The chain joins TRBV24-1 to TRBJ2-3; TRBD1 matches 10 bases. The CDR3 has 20 amino acids. CDR1 and CDR2 from the germline V gene are KGHDR and SFDVKD. Germline trimming cut 4 bases from V and 4 bases from J; bases unmatched to any gene: 19. Written as DNA, the CDR3 is TGTGCCACCAGTGACCGGAATCGGGTATACCGGGACAGGGGAGCAGATACGCAGTATTTT. It codes for CATSDRNRVYRDRGADTQYF.

The DNA for the CDR3 is TGTGCCAGCAGCCTTGGGGGCGGGTCCCCGAGTTTTGGGGCCAACGTCCTGACTTTC. The encoded protein is CASSLGGGSPSFGANVLTF. The chain is built from TRBV14 and TRBJ2-6; TRBD1 might be the D (6 bases). V was trimmed by 4 bases and J by 3 bases, leaving 22 bases between them. CDR1 SGHDN and CDR2 FVKESK come from the germline V gene. The CDR3 extends over 19 amino acids.

The chain combines TRBV6-2 or TRBV6-3 with TRBJ1-6; TRBD1 matches 7 bases. Germline lookup yields CDR1 MNHEY and CDR2 SVGEGT. The CDR3 runs to 15 residues. V gave up 5 bases and J gave up 7 bases; unmatched junction bases: 8. CDR3 region: CASSHIQGSNSPLHF. The CDR3 region has the DNA TGTGCCAGCAGTCATATACAGGGGAGCAATTCACCCCTCCACTTT.

The V gene is TRBV2, the J gene TRBJ2-7; D uncertain. CDR1 and CDR2 from the germline V gene are SNHLY and FYNNEI. The CDR3 has 11 amino acids. V was pared by 4 bases and J by 4 bases, with 5 bases between. CDR3: CASSGRYEQYF. The CDR3 nucleotides read TGTGCCAGCAGTGGCAGGTACGAGCAGTACTTC.

This chain joins TRBV9 and TRBJ2-3; the D is unclear. The CDR3 covers 15 residues. V was trimmed by 0 bases and J by 0 bases, leaving 8 bases between them. CDR1 is SGDLS and CDR2 is YYNGEE in the germline V gene. The CDR3 nucleotides are TGTGCCAGCAGCGTAGTTGCGGCTAGCACAGATACGCAGTATTTT. As protein: CASSVVAASTDTQYF.

The V call is TRBV10-3, the J call TRBJ2-1; 11 bases align to TRBD2. The CDR3 is 16 residues long. V lost 5 bases to trimming and J lost 0 bases; unmatched junction nucleotides: 3. From germline, CDR1 is ENHRY and CDR2 SYGVKD. The CDR3 coding sequence is TGTGCCATCAGTTCCGGGACTAGCGGCTCCTACAATGAGCAGTTCTTC. Residues: CAISSGTSGSYNEQFF.

The chain recombines TRBV7-2 with TRBJ2-1; the D is unclear. This CDR3 has 15 amino acids. The germline V gene encodes CDR1 SGHTA and CDR2 FQGNSA. With 3 bases removed from V and 4 bases from J, the gap between germline ends came to 13 bases. The CDR3 DNA sequence: TGTGCCAGCAGCTTTTCCCCCCACTCTTACAATGAGCAGTTCTTC. Translation: CASSFSPHSYNEQFF. Drawing the rest from reference TRBV7-2 and TRBJ2-1, the complete variable domain is GAGVSQSPSNKVTEKGKDVELRCDPISGHTALYWYRQSLGQGLEFLIYFQGNSAPDKSGLPSDRFSAERTGGSVSTLTIQRTQQEDSAVYLCASSFSPHSYNEQFFGPGTRLTVL.

This chain connects TRBV28 to TRBJ2-5, with no clear D. Trimming pared 2 bases from V and 3 bases from J, leaving 7 bases between. Per germline, CDR1 MDHEN and CDR2 SYDVKM. The CDR3 length is 13 residues. The CDR3 spells CASSLTEEETQYF. In DNA, the CDR3 is TGTGCCAGCAGTTTAACAGAAGAAGAGACCCAGTACTTC.

The chain employs TRBV5-1 and TRBJ2-5, with D perhaps TRBD1 (6 bases). In germline, CDR1 is SGHRS, CDR2 YFSETQ. V shed 2 bases and J shed 2 bases, with 7 bases lying between them. The CDR3 has 13 residues. Here the CDR3 reads CASSLRGQETQYF. The DNA of the CDR3 is TGCGCCAGCAGCTTAAGGGGGCAAGAGACCCAGTACTTC.

The chain joins TRBV3-1 (or the pseudogene TRBV3-2) to TRBJ1-1; D not resolved. Deletions cut 6 bases from V and 0 bases from J, with 11 bases between. Germline loops: CDR1 LGHDT, CDR2 YNNKEL (reference sequence). The CDR3 spans 14 residues. CDR3 in DNA: TGTGCCAGCAGGCCATTGGGCATGAACACTGAAGCTTTCTTT. It is translated as CASRPLGMNTEAFF.

As regards this clone: One junction end disagrees with the germline gene, perhaps due to a read error. The gene calls are TRBV6-5 and TRBJ2-2; 8 nucleotides align to TRBD2. The V gene's germline CDR1 is MNHEY and CDR2 SVGAGI. The CDR3 length is 13 residues. CDR3 in DNA: TGTGCCGGCAGGACTAGCCGGGGCGGGGAGCTGTTTTTT. Amino acid sequence: CAGRTSRGGELFF.

This rearrangement joins TRBV29-1 to TRBJ2-1; a weak D match, TRBD2 (6 bases). The CDR3 consists of 13 residues. V lost 8 bases and J 5 bases, leaving 16 bases between the germline ends. Per germline, CDR1 SQVTM and CDR2 ANQGSEA. DNA of the CDR3: TGCAGCTCTGGGGCGGGGAAAGACAATGAGCAGTTCTTC. Its protein product is CSSGAGKDNEQFF.